These 23 T cell receptor beta chains originate from one sample sequenced in a study of Ad26.COV2.S vaccination and SARS-CoV-2 variants. Generated by immunoSEQ multiplex PCR, the TCRdb table keeps only in-frame clones and is missing some. The sample consists of fewer than 150,000 clones, approximately 90% of them appearing once. Sequenced material: peripheral blood, taken after recovery from COVID-19. These receptors were taken from a human donor who had recovered from COVID-19.

The chain couples TRBV3-1 (or the pseudogene TRBV3-2) to TRBJ1-5; D uncertain. Trimming left V 6 bases short and J 4 bases short, with 16 bases between. The CDR3 is made up of 15 amino acids. Germline V gene data show CDR1 as LGHDT and CDR2 as YNNKEL (reference sequence). The DNA for the CDR3 is TGTGCCAGCAGACAAAGTATCGGCGGGAATCAGCCCCAGCATTTT. Protein sequence: CASRQSIGGNQPQHF.

This clone has a handful of counts. This rearrangement joins TRBV6-5 to TRBJ1-5, with TRBD1 identical over 7 bases. This CDR3 region has 15 residues. Germline V gene lookup returns CDR1 MNHEY and CDR2 SVGAGI. V was clipped by 4 bases and J by 7 bases; unmatched bases: 10. The CDR3 DNA reads TGTGCCAGCAGTTCTAAAACAGGGGTCGGACAGCCCCAGCATTTT. Translated: CASSSKTGVGQPQHF.

The V call is TRBV7-9, the J call TRBJ2-7; D gene uncertain. Germline CDR1 and CDR2: SEHNR and FQNEAQ (reference sequence). The CDR3 contains 12 residues. Trimming shortened V by 3 bases and J by 6 bases, and 9 bases separated the two germline ends. The CDR3 nucleotides read TGTGCCAGCAGCTTGTGGGAATCCGAGCAGTACTTC. Amino acid sequence: CASSLWESEQYF. The full variable domain, with the rest looked up from reference TRBV7-9 and TRBJ2-7, is DTGVSQNPRHKITKRGQNVTFRCDPISEHNRLYWYRQTLGQGPEFLTYFQNEAQLEKSRLLSDRFSAERPKGSFSTLEIQRTEQGDSAMYLCASSLWESEQYFGPGTRLTVT.

The CDR3 here is CAWGTGKRSEKLFF. The CDR3, as DNA: TGTGCCTGGGGTACAGGCAAGAGAAGTGAAAAACTGTTTTTT. The chain has TRBV30 and TRBJ1-4, with D perhaps matching TRBD1 (5 bases). Germline CDR1 reads GTSNPN; CDR2 reads SVGIG (reference sequence). CDR3 length: 14 amino acids. Deletions cut 5 bases from V and 7 bases from J, with 17 bases between.

The genes are TRBV7-6 and TRBJ2-7; no clear D gene. CDR3 length: 13 residues. The germline V gene encodes CDR1 SGHVS and CDR2 FNYEAQ. V was shortened by 1 base and J by 3 bases, with 7 bases between the two germline ends. CDR3 nucleotides: TGTGCCAGCAGCTTAGGAGCCAACTACGAGCAGTACTTC. It is translated as CASSLGANYEQYF.

This rearrangement joins TRBV28 to TRBJ1-1; tentatively, D is TRBD1 (6 bases). The CDR3 is 17 amino acids. Germline V CDR1 and CDR2: MDHEN, SYDVKM. Trimming shortened V by 8 bases and J by 2 bases, and 24 bases separated the two germline ends. This chain's CDR3 is CASGPVLQGPSNTEAFF. The CDR3 nucleotides read TGTGCCAGCGGCCCCGTTTTGCAGGGGCCCTCCAACACTGAAGCTTTCTTT.

This clone was detected a few times. This chain joins TRBV11-2 and TRBJ2-7; 10 bases agree with TRBD2. The V and J ends lost 5 bases and 2 bases, in that order; junction bases with no gene match: 6. Germline lookup yields CDR1 SGHAT and CDR2 FQNNGV. This CDR3 is built from 15 residues. The CDR3 is CASSPGAGGTYEQYF. The CDR3 region has the DNA TGTGCCAGCAGCCCCGGAGCGGGGGGGACCTACGAGCAGTACTTC.

This clone was detected only once. V gene TRBV28 combines with J gene TRBJ2-7, with 10 nucleotides matching TRBD1. In germline, CDR1 is MDHEN, CDR2 SYDVKM. After removal of 6 bases from V and 0 bases from J, the junction contained 8 bases not matched to a gene. The CDR3 totals 16 residues. The CDR3 region has the DNA TGTGCCAGCAGCCCAGGACAGGGGGGGAGCTCCTACGAGCAGTACTTC. It translates to CASSPGQGGSSYEQYF.

The chain recombines TRBV18 with TRBJ2-7; 9 positions match TRBD1. The J segment lost 5 bases and the V segment lost 3 bases, leaving 11 bases of the junction unmatched. The V gene's germline CDR1 is KGHSH and CDR2 LQKENI. CDR3 size: 16 residues. CDR3 in DNA: TGTGCCAGCTCACCGTATCAGCCGGGACAGGGCAACGAGCAGTACTTC. It yields the protein CASSPYQPGQGNEQYF.

V and J are TRBV19 and TRBJ2-3; 12 bases line up with TRBD2. CDR3 length: 13 residues. V gave up 10 bases and J gave up 8 bases; unmatched junction bases: 7. Germline V gives CDR1 LNHDA, CDR2 SQIVND (reference sequence). This chain's CDR3 is CATLAGGPGTQYF. The DNA of the CDR3 is TGTGCCACGCTAGCGGGGGGGCCGGGTACGCAGTATTTT.

The DNA of the CDR3 is TGTGCCAGCACCTCTAGACTGGGGGGGACCCAGTACTTC. Translating it yields CASTSRLGGTQYF. This chain links TRBV14 with TRBJ2-5; tentatively, D is TRBD2 (6 bases). Trimming left V 7 bases short and J 7 bases short, with 16 bases between. This CDR3 spans 13 amino acids. CDR1 SGHDN and CDR2 FVKESK come from the germline V gene.

The gene calls are TRBV27 and TRBJ2-7; tentatively, D is TRBD1 (6 bases). CDR1 and CDR2 (germline): MNHEY, SMNVEV (reference sequence). V gave up 3 bases and J gave up 3 bases, with 12 bases separating them. CDR3 length equals 14 residues. The CDR3 nucleotides read TGTGCCAGCAGTTTGACAGGAACAGACTACGAGCAGTACTTC. Its protein is CASSLTGTDYEQYF.

The chain links TRBV6-5 to TRBJ1-6, with D possibly TRBD1 on 5 matching bases. Germline CDR1 and CDR2: MNHEY and SVGAGI. Trimming left V 6 bases short and J 8 bases short, with 8 bases between. This CDR3 is built from 12 residues. The CDR3 DNA reads as TGTGCCAGCAGCGGGACCTATTCACCCCTCCACTTT. The encoded protein is CASSGTYSPLHF.

This chain connects TRBV6-1 to TRBJ2-5, with D unclear. The germline gives CDR1 MNHNS, CDR2 SASEGT. V shed 0 bases and J shed 0 bases, with 8 bases lying between them. This CDR3 is built from 15 residues. The CDR3 protein is CASSEAGPDQETQYF. The CDR3 DNA is TGTGCCAGCAGTGAAGCTGGACCCGACCAAGAGACCCAGTACTTC.

The chain combines TRBV7-9 with TRBJ2-1; D is possibly TRBD1 (5 bases). CDR1 and CDR2 from the germline V gene are SEHNR and FQNEAQ (reference sequence). V lost 4 bases, J lost 4 bases, and 14 bases lay in between. CDR3 length: 15 amino acids. CDR3 loop: CASSSETVLYNEQFF. The CDR3 DNA is TGTGCCAGCAGCTCAGAGACAGTTTTATACAATGAGCAGTTCTTC.

This chain connects TRBV19 to TRBJ1-2; 8 positions match TRBD1. Germline V gene lookup returns CDR1 LNHDA and CDR2 SQIVND (reference sequence). CDR3 length: 15 amino acids. Trimming at V came to 5 bases and at J to 6 bases, leaving 11 bases not matched to a gene. The CDR3 DNA reads TGTGCCAGTAGTTACGCAGGGGGCGCGGGGGATGGCTACACCTTC. This codes for CASSYAGGAGDGYTF.

V gene TRBV14 combines with J gene TRBJ1-2; unclear D gene. The CDR3 is 12 amino acids. V was trimmed by 1 base and J by 5 bases, leaving 5 bases between them. Looked up from germline, CDR1 is SGHDN and CDR2 is FVKESK. The CDR3 region has the DNA TGTGCCAGCAGCCAAGTACCTTATGGCTACACCTTC. Translating it yields CASSQVPYGYTF. Using reference TRBV14 and TRBJ1-2 for the parts outside the CDR3, the full variable domain is EAGVTQFPSHSVIEKGQTVTLRCDPISGHDNLYWYRRVMGKEIKFLLHFVKESKQDESGMPNNRFLAERTGGTYSTLKVQPAELEDSGVYFCASSQVPYGYTFGSGTRLTVV.

The chain recombines TRBV3-1 (or the pseudogene TRBV3-2) with TRBJ2-3; D possibly uses TRBD1 or TRBD2 (6 bases each). Trimming removed 4 bases at V and 2 bases at J, with 22 bases between. CDR3 length: 18 amino acids. Per the germline V gene, CDR1 is LGHDT and CDR2 is YNNKEL (reference sequence). The CDR3 protein is CASSRRGDTSLNTDTQYF. In DNA, the CDR3 is TGTGCCAGCAGCCGACGCGGGGACACCTCACTAAACACAGATACGCAGTATTTT.

This clone was recorded a few times. The rearrangement uses TRBV6-2 or TRBV6-3 and TRBJ2-7, with D perhaps assigned TRBD1 or TRBD2 (5 bases each). The CDR3 is 13 amino acids. Trimming took off 2 bases at V and 2 bases at J, with 7 bases between the two ends. Germline V gene sequence: CDR1 MNHEY, CDR2 SVGEGT. Written as DNA, the CDR3 is TGTGCCAGCAGTTACGGGGGAACCTACGAGCAGTACTTC. As protein: CASSYGGTYEQYF.

The V call is TRBV15, the J call TRBJ2-7; D ambiguous. CDR3 size: 14 residues. Per germline, CDR1 LNHNV and CDR2 YYDKDF (reference sequence). Trimming stripped 0 bases from V and 0 bases from J, with 6 bases between. The CDR3 bases are TGTGCCACCAGCAGAGATAAATTCTCCTACGAGCAGTACTTC. Protein sequence: CATSRDKFSYEQYF.

CDR3 coding DNA: TGTGCCAGCTCACCTACTAGCGGGGGCTACAATGAGCAGTTCTTC. Amino acid sequence: CASSPTSGGYNEQFF. The gene calls are TRBV18 and TRBJ2-1; TRBD2 agrees at 11 bases. CDR3 size: 15 residues. Germline values: CDR1 KGHSH, CDR2 LQKENI. The V segment lost 3 bases and the J segment 3 bases; nucleotides outside the gene matches: 1.

CDR3 DNA sequence: TGTGCCAGCAGACCATCGGGACAGACGTTTCCCTCTGGAAACACCATATATTTT. Translation: CASRPSGQTFPSGNTIYF. The chain couples TRBV7-9 to TRBJ1-3; 7 nucleotides align to TRBD1. The CDR3 contains 18 residues. CDR1 is SEHNR, CDR2 FQNEAQ, per germline (reference sequence). V gave up 6 bases and J gave up 0 bases; unmatched junction bases: 14.

This clone was counted once. This sample also contains other DNA sequences that code for the same CDR3. This sequence joins TRBV28 and TRBJ2-7; D is undetermined. Trimming stripped 3 bases from V and 4 bases from J, with 7 bases between. Germline lookup yields CDR1 MDHEN and CDR2 SYDVKM. The CDR3 is made up of 12 amino acids. CDR3 loop: CASSLALYEQYF. The DNA for the CDR3 is TGTGCCAGCAGTTTGGCTCTTTACGAGCAGTACTTC.